This T cell receptor (beta chain) emerged from a study of blood T cell repertoires in COVID-19. The V and J ends lost 10 bases and 3 bases, in that order; junction bases with no gene match: 6. CDR1 is ENHRY and CDR2 is SYGVKD in the germline V gene. This CDR3 has 13 amino acids. In the authors' workflow: Quantification of nucleated cells was approximated via reference gene primer amplification. Profiled with immunoSEQ multiplex PCR; TCRdb holds only in-frame clones, not every one. V, J and clone size reflect that table, while D and trimming were determined from the DNA. The table has roughly 250,000 clones, over 90% seen once.

This chain connects TRBV10-3 to TRBJ1-1, with TRBD1 identical over 9 bases. Sequenced: peripheral blood. The receptor was isolated from a man aged 25 to 45 with COVID-19, enrolled during active disease. CDR3 bases: TGTGCCACGCTGGGACAGGGTGACACTGAAGCTTTCTTT. This translates into CATLGQGDTEAFF.